This T cell receptor beta chain was documented in a study of T cell responses to AZD1222 COVID-19 vaccine. General observations from the study: The donor cohort was predominantly white British with a female majority, and clonal diversity may have been underestimated. The repertoires were collected only after the peak T cell response. Only six or seven AZD1222 recipients were seropositive at baseline.

Assay used: immunoSEQ multiplex PCR; TCRdb lists only in-frame clones, some missing. The sample has about 140,000 clones, around 90% seen once. A note on this clone: Its specificity is not known.

The CDR3 covers 15 residues. CDR1 SGHDT and CDR2 YYEEEE come from the germline V gene. V shed 0 bases and J shed 0 bases, with 6 bases lying between them. Pooled samples include second doses given at about 4 or 12 weeks. The source material was peripheral blood, sampled 28 days after the second AZD1222 dose. This sequence joins TRBV5-6 and TRBJ1-4; D is ambiguous. This TCR derives from an adult who received the AZD1222 COVID-19 vaccine. The CDR3 protein is CASSLGTATNEKLFF. The CDR3 DNA reads as TGTGCCAGCAGCTTGGGGACCGCAACTAATGAAAAACTGTTTTTT.